A selection of T cell receptor beta chains follows, all from one sample in a study of blood T cell repertoires in COVID-19. Method: immunoSEQ multiplex PCR; TCRdb's copy keeps in-frame clones and lacks some. Here the sample spans some 70,000 clones, 75% to 95% being singletons. Sequenced: peripheral blood. These receptors were collected from a man aged 40-49 years with COVID-19, enrolled during active disease. CDR3s include the opening cysteine and the closing phenylalanine or tryptophan. Fields, in order: J gene, V gene, CDR3 protein.

j_call: TRBJ2-3; v_call: TRBV10-3; cdr3_aa: CAIMASGGADTQYF
j_call: TRBJ1-1; v_call: TRBV4-1; cdr3_aa: CASRGTTMNTEAFF
j_call: TRBJ2-7; v_call: TRBV2; cdr3_aa: CASKFPSGGNEQYF
j_call: TRBJ2-5; v_call: TRBV7-3; cdr3_aa: CASSLRAPTDSATSGGGLETQYF
j_call: TRBJ2-5; v_call: TRBV7-7; cdr3_aa: CASSLGGTGQETQYF
j_call: TRBJ1-5; v_call: TRBV6-5; cdr3_aa: CASSYSAGSDQPQHF
j_call: TRBJ2-7; v_call: TRBV27; cdr3_aa: CASSPMGTGPYEQYF
j_call: TRBJ2-7; v_call: TRBV5-1; cdr3_aa: CASSWKTSGGANEQYF
j_call: TRBJ1-5; v_call: TRBV19; cdr3_aa: CASSIGRGDNQPQHF
j_call: TRBJ1-5; v_call: TRBV10-3; cdr3_aa: CAISQWGDPRVDQPQHF
j_call: TRBJ1-2; v_call: TRBV2; cdr3_aa: CASRQTGNYGYTF
j_call: TRBJ2-1; v_call: TRBV7-2; cdr3_aa: CASSLASGGAAYNEQFF
j_call: TRBJ2-7; v_call: TRBV11-2; cdr3_aa: CASSLGTGGLYEQYF
j_call: TRBJ1-5; v_call: TRBV4-2; cdr3_aa: CASSRDRRNQPQHF
j_call: TRBJ1-4; v_call: TRBV4-2; cdr3_aa: CASSPEGPHNEKLFF
j_call: TRBJ2-3; v_call: TRBV5-6; cdr3_aa: CASRLEGRSTDTQYF
j_call: TRBJ2-1; v_call: TRBV3-1/TRBV3-2; cdr3_aa: CASSLTGQVLFF
j_call: TRBJ1-2; v_call: TRBV4-1; cdr3_aa: CASSQTPTRDRDGYTF
j_call: TRBJ1-6; v_call: TRBV7-6; cdr3_aa: CASSLADGQNSPLHF
j_call: TRBJ1-1; v_call: TRBV6-6; cdr3_aa: CASTQEGTEAFF
j_call: TRBJ1-1; v_call: TRBV3-1/TRBV3-2; cdr3_aa: CASCREGGVSEAFF
j_call: TRBJ2-3; v_call: TRBV10-1; cdr3_aa: CASSYSTDTQYF